This T cell receptor (beta chain) was retrieved from a study of blood T cells in healthy people across ages. Study overall: Template switching recovered approximately one barcoded beta molecule for every two T cells.

This clonotype came up many times. V was pared by 2 bases and J by 5 bases, with 3 bases between. Germline V CDR1 and CDR2: KGHDR, SFDVKD. The CDR3 has 12 amino acids. The use of a sample-barcoded 5' primer and a J-beta primer mix characterized a second PCR of about 7 to 12 cycles. TCRdb re-called the 5' RACE reads with MiXCR, one entry per CDR3 protein. The table shows about 840,000 distinct CDR3 sequences, with roughly 28% occurring only once. Caucasian, healthy and from Russia, the donors were aged between about 6 and 90. In addition, the sample was reused for a study of T cells of mothers and their children.

This chain connects TRBV24-1 to TRBJ1-5; D call uncertain. The TCR originated in a middle-aged woman in good health. Sample: blood. The chain's CDR3 is CATSDSDQPQHF. CDR3 bases: TGTGCCACCAGTGATTCCGATCAGCCCCAGCATTTT.